Shown below are 2 T cell receptor beta chains from a single sample sequenced in a study of blood T cells in healthy people across ages. A second PCR, run for 7 to 11 cycles, used a sample-barcoded 5' primer plus a J-beta primer mix. TCRdb called the 5' RACE reads again in MiXCR, with one record for every CDR3 protein. The repertoire holds roughly 1,500,000 distinct CDR3 sequences, with about 31% as singletons. The source material was blood. All receptors derive from a woman younger than 45 in good health.

This clonotype was found a few times. This chain connects TRBV7-2 to TRBJ1-4; possibly TRBD1 for D (5 bases). The germline V gene encodes CDR1 SGHTA and CDR2 FQGNSA. V lost 4 bases to trimming and J lost 7 bases, with 19 bases between them. The CDR3 totals 16 residues. The CDR3 is CASSWGSLEGAEKLFF. The DNA of the CDR3 is TGTGCCAGCAGCTGGGGGAGCCTTGAAGGGGCTGAAAAACTGTTTTTT. Combining the CDR3 with reference TRBV7-2 and TRBJ1-4 gives the whole variable domain GAGVSQSPSNKVTEKGKDVELRCDPISGHTALYWYRQSLGQGLEFLIYFQGNSAPDKSGLPSDRFSAERTGGSVSTLTIQRTQQEDSAVYLCASSWGSLEGAEKLFFGSGTQLSVL.

The chain joins TRBV2 to TRBJ1-4, with D hard to call. Germline values: CDR1 SNHLY, CDR2 FYNNEI. This CDR3 has 14 amino acids. Deletions cut 1 base from V and 5 bases from J, with 8 bases between. The DNA of the CDR3 is TGTGCCAGCAGTGAAGTAACAGTAAATGAAAAACTGTTTTTT. It encodes CASSEVTVNEKLFF.